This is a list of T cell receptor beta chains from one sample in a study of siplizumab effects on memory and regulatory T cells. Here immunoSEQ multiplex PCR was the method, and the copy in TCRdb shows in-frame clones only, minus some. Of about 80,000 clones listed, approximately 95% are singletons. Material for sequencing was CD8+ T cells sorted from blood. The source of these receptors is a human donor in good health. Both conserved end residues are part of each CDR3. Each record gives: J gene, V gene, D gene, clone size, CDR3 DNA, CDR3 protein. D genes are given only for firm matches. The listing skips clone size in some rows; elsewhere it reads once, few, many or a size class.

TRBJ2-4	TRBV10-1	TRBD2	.	TGCGCCAGCAGTGAGTCAGGGGAGGGAAGCAAAAACATTCAGTACTTC	CASSESGEGSKNIQYF
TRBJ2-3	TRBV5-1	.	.	TGCGCCAGCACACAGGGTCGTCAAACAGATACGCAGTATTTT	CASTQGRQTDTQYF
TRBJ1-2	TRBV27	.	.	TGTGCCAGCAGTATGGACGGCATCTACACCTTC	CASSMDGIYTF
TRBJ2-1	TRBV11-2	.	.	TGTGCCAGCAGCTTAGTTTACGGGGGTGGGTACAATGAGCAGTTCTTC	CASSLVYGGGYNEQFF
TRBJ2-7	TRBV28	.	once	TGTGCCAGCAGTCCAGGGATTCTCGAGCAGTACTTC	CASSPGILEQYF
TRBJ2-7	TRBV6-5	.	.	TGTGCCAGCAGTTACGGTGGGGATAACGAGCAGTACTTC	CASSYGGDNEQYF
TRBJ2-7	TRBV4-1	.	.	TGCGCCAGCAGCCCCTACCTTCGGCAAGCCCTAACCTACGAGCAGTACTTC	CASSPYLRQALTYEQYF
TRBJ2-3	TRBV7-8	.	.	TGTGCCAGCAGCCTAGGGGCCGGGAATAAGGATACGCAGTATTTT	CASSLGAGNKDTQYF
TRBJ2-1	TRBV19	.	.	TGTGCCAGTACCTATGCGACCCGAAGCTCCTACAATGAGCAGTTCTTC	CASTYATRSSYNEQFF
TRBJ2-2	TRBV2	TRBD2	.	TGTGCCAGCAGTGTTGGACTAGCAGAGTTGAACACCGGGGAGCTGTTTTTT	CASSVGLAELNTGELFF
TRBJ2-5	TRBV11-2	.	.	TGTGCCAGCAGCTTAGCCGCAACGTATCGGGAGACCCAGTACTTC	CASSLAATYRETQYF
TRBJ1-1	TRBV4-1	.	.	TGCGCCAGCAGCCTCAATCTTGGGAACACTGAAGCTTTCTTT	CASSLNLGNTEAFF
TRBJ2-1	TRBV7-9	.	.	TGTGCCAGCAGCTTATCCGGCGAGCCATACAATGAGCAGTTCTTC	CASSLSGEPYNEQFF
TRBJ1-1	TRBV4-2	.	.	TGTGCCAGCAGCCAAGTATTAAGGGATTTGAACACTGAAGCTTTCTTT	CASSQVLRDLNTEAFF
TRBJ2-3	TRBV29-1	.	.	TGCAGCGGACGCACAGATACGCAGTATTTT	CSGRTDTQYF
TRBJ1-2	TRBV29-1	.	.	TGCAGCGTGATCCGAAGGCTCGGCGGCTACACCTTC	CSVIRRLGGYTF
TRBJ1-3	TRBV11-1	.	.	TGTGCCAGCAGCCCGAGGGCTGGAAACACCATATATTTT	CASSPRAGNTIYF
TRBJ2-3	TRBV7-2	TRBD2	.	TGTGCCAGCATAGGTGTAGCGGGCATTAGCACAGATACGCAGTATTTT	CASIGVAGISTDTQYF
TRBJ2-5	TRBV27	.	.	TGTGCCAGCAGTTTGGGCGACAGGCCCCAAGAGACCCAGTACTTC	CASSLGDRPQETQYF
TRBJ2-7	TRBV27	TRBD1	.	TGTGCCAGCAGTTTTTTATTGGGACAGGGGGCTCTGGAGCAGTACTTC	CASSFLLGQGALEQYF
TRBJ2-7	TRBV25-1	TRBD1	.	TGTGCCAGCAGTGTTTCGGACAGGGAAGGGTACGAGCAGTACTTC	CASSVSDREGYEQYF
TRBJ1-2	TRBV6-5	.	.	TGTGCCAGCAGTGACAGGACAAACTATGGCTACACCTTC	CASSDRTNYGYTF
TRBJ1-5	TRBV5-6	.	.	TGTGCCAGCAGCTTGTCCGTCGCAGATAGCAATCAGCCCCAGCATTTT	CASSLSVADSNQPQHF
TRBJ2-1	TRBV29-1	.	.	TGCAGCGTTGGCTATAGGCCCAACAATGAGCAGTTCTTC	CSVGYRPNNEQFF
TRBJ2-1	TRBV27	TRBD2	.	TGTGCCAGCAGTTTACCCGGGGGGAATGAGCAGTTCTTC	CASSLPGGNEQFF
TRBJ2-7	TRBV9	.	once	TGTGCCAGCAGCCCCCCACAGGGACCCTACGAGCAGTACTTC	CASSPPQGPYEQYF
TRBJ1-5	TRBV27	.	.	TGTGCCAGCAGTCCAAGCTCAGGGGATAGCAATCAGCCCCAGCATTTT	CASSPSSGDSNQPQHF
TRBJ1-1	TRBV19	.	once	TGTGCCAGTAGCCCGGGACACTTAAACACTGAAGCTTTCTTT	CASSPGHLNTEAFF
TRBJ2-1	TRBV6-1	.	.	TGTGCCAGCAGTGAAATGGCGTATAGCTCCTACAATGAGCAGTTCTTC	CASSEMAYSSYNEQFF
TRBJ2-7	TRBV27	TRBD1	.	TGTGCCAGCAGTTTCGGGACAGGAATCTACGAGCAGTACTTC	CASSFGTGIYEQYF
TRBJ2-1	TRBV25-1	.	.	TGTGCCAGCAATTTGGGGGCTGAGCAGTTCTTC	CASNLGAEQFF
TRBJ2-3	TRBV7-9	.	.	TGTGCCAGCAGAAGTGAGGCAGGGTCTAGCACAGATACGCAGTATTTT	CASRSEAGSSTDTQYF
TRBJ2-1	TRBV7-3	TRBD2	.	TGTGCCAGCAGCCGGGAGGCAACTTTAGCGGGGTACAATGAGCAGTTCTTC	CASSREATLAGYNEQFF
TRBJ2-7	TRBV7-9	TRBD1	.	TGTGCCAGCAGCAAGACAGGGGTCAACGAGCAGTACTTC	CASSKTGVNEQYF
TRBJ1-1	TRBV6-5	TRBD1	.	TGTGCCAGCACGGACAGGGGTCGGACTGAAGCTTTCTTT	CASTDRGRTEAFF
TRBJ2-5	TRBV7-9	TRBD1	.	TGTGCCAGCAGCTTACCTCAGACAGGGGGCGAAGAGACCCAGTACTTC	CASSLPQTGGEETQYF